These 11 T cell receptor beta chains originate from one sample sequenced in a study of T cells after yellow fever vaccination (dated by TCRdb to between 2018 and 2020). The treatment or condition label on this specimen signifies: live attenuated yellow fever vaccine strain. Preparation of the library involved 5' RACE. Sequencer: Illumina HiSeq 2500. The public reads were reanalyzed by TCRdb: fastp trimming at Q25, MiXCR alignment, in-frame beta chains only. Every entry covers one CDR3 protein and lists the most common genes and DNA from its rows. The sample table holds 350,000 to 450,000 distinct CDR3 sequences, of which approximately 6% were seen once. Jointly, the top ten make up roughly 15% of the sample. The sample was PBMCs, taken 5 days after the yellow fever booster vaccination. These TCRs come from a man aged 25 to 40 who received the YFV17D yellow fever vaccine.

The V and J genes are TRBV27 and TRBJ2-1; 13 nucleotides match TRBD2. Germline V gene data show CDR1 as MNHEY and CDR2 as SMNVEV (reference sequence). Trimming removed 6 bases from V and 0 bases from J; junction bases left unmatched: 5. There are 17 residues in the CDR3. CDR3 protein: CASRTSGRSSSYNEQFF. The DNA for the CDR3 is TGTGCCAGCAGGACTAGCGGGAGGTCCAGCTCCTACAATGAGCAGTTCTTC.

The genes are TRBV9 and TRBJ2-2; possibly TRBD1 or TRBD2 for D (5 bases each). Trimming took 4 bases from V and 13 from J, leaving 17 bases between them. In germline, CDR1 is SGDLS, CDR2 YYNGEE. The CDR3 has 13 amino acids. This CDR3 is CASSQRTQRGLFF. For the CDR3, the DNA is TGTGCCAGCAGCCAACGGACCCAGAGGGGGCTGTTTTTT.

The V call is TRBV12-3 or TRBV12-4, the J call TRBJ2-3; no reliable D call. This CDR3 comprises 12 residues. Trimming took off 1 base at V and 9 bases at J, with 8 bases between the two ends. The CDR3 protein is CASSLERNTQYF. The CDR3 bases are TGTGCCAGCAGTTTAGAAAGGAACACGCAGTATTTT.

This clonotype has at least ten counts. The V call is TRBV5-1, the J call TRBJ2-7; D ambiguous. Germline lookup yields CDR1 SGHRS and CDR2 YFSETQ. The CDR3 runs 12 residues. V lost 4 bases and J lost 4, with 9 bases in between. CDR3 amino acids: CASSKTGYEQYF. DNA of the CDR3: TGCGCCAGCAGCAAAACCGGTTACGAGCAGTACTTC.

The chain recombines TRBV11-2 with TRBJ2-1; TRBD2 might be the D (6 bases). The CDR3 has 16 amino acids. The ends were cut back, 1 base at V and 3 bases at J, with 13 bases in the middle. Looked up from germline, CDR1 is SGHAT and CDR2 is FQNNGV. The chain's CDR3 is CASSLVQGGSYNEQFF. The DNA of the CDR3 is TGTGCCAGCAGCTTAGTTCAGGGAGGCAGCTACAATGAGCAGTTCTTC.

The CDR3 sequence: CSAPPRTSLDNEQFF. The CDR3 DNA reads TGCAGTGCACCGCCTAGGACTTCTCTCGACAATGAGCAGTTCTTC. The chain links TRBV20-1 to TRBJ2-1; tentatively, D is TRBD2 (5 bases). The CDR3 length is 15 residues. V was shortened by 6 bases and J by 5 bases, with 20 bases between the two germline ends. Germline values: CDR1 DFQATT, CDR2 SNEGSKA (reference sequence).

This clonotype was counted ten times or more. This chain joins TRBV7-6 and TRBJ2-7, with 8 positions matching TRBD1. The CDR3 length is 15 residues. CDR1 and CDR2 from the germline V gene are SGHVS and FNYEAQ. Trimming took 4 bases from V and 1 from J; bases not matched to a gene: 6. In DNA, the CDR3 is TGTGCCAGCAGCTCAATAAGGGACAGGTCCTACGAGCAGTACTTC. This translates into CASSSIRDRSYEQYF. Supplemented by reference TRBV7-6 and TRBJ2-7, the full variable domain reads GAGVSQSPRYKVTKRGQDVALRCDPISGHVSLYWYRQALGQGPEFLTYFNYEAQQDKSGLPNDRFSAERPEGSISTLTIQRTEQRDSAMYRCASSSIRDRSYEQYFGPGTRLTVT.

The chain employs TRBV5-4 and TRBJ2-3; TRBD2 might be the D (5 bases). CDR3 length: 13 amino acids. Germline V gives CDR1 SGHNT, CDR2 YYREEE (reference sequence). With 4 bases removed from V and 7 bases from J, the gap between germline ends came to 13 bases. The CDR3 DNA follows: TGTGCCAGCAGCGCGGAGGCCCCAAATACGCAGTATTTT. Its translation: CASSAEAPNTQYF.

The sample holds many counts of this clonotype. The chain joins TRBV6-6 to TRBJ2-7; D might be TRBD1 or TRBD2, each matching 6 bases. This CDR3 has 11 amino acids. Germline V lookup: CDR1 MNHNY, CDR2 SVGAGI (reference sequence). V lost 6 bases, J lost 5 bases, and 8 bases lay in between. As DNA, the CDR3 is TGTGCCAGCAGAAGGGGGGACGAGCAGTACTTC. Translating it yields CASRRGDEQYF.

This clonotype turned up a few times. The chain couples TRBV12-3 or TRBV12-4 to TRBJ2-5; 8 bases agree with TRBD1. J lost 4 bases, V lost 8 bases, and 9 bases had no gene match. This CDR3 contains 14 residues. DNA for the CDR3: TGTGCCAGCGTGAGTACAGGGGGGTCAGAGACCCAGTACTTC. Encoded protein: CASVSTGGSETQYF.

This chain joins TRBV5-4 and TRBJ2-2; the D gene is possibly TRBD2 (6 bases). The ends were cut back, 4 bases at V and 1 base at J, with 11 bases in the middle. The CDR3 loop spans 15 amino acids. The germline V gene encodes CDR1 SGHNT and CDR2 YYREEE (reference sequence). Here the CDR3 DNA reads TGTGCCAGCAGCGGAGGAGGGAGGAACACCGGGGAGCTGTTTTTT. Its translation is CASSGGGRNTGELFF.